This T cell receptor beta chain originates from a study of blood T cell repertoires in COVID-19. Study details: There were acute and convalescent COVID-19 samples, and they came from the United States, Italy and Spain. The cDNA or gDNA used as material had been derived from T cells, B-cell-depleted T cells, or PBMCs.

The germline gives CDR1 MRHNA, CDR2 SNTAGT. The junction had 4 bases not matched to a gene; V was cut back by 6 bases and J by 2 bases. The CDR3 consists of 15 residues. Original processing methods: Reference gene primers were amplified, and this amplification served to estimate nucleated cell counts. TCRdb's copy holds only in-frame clones and misses some; the assay was immunoSEQ multiplex PCR. The D gene and trimming were derived from the DNA, and the V and J assignments and clone size from that table. This table has roughly 62,000 clones, approximately 86% appearing once. Sequences were obtained from peripheral blood. The rearrangement joins TRBV6-4 to TRBJ2-1; 10 positions agree with TRBD2. This receptor was obtained from a man aged 70 or older with acute or convalescent COVID-19. The CDR3 nucleotides are TGTGCCAGCAGGATAAGCGGGGGGGCCTACAATGAGCAGTTCTTC. This codes for CASRISGGAYNEQFF.